This T cell receptor beta chain stems from a study of blood T cell repertoires in COVID-19. Germline assignment: CDR1 LGHDT and CDR2 YNNKEL (reference sequence). Trimming removed 4 bases at V and 3 bases at J, with 10 bases between. The CDR3 totals 13 residues. Here immunoSEQ multiplex PCR was the method, and the copy in TCRdb shows in-frame clones only, minus some. This sample carries 350,000 to 450,000 clones, roughly four fifths of them seen once, and the ten largest clones take roughly 5.1%. The V call is TRBV3-1 (or the pseudogene TRBV3-2), the J call TRBJ2-7, with a possible D match to TRBD1 (6 bases). Material: PBMCs or T cells enriched from blood (not recorded which). The TCR sequence derives from a woman in her forties or fifties who had recovered from COVID-19. The CDR3 loop reads CASSPGDIYEQYF. CDR3 in DNA: TGTGCCAGCAGCCCTGGGGACATCTACGAGCAGTACTTC.